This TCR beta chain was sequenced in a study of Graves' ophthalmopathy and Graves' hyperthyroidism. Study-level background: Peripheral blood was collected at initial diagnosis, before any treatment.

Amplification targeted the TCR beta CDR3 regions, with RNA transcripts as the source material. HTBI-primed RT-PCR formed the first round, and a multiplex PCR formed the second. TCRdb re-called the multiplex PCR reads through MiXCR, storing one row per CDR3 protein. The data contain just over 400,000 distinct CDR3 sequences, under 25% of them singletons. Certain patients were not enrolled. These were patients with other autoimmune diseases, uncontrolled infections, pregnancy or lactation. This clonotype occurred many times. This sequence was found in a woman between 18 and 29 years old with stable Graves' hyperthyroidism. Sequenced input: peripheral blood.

CDR3 bases: TGTGCCAGCAGGGTCGATATGAACACTGAAGCTTTCTTT. It encodes CASRVDMNTEAFF. The chain carries TRBV7-8 and TRBJ1-1; D is unresolved. Germline CDR1 and CDR2: SGHVS and FQNEAQ. V was cut by 6 bases and J by 0 bases, with 8 bases left in between. The length of the CDR3 is 13 residues.